This TCR beta chain was found in a study of T cell changes during pregnancy in multiple sclerosis. The germline gives CDR1 SGHDN, CDR2 FVKESK. The CDR3 consists of 16 residues. With 5 bases clipped from V and 7 bases from J, the junction kept 13 bases outside the gene matches. The method was immunoSEQ multiplex PCR; TCRdb's version includes in-frame clones alone and lacks a portion of them. The sample holds about 57,000 clones; about nine tenths are singletons and the top ten take approximately 2.1%. The chain couples TRBV14 to TRBJ2-5, with 10 bases aligning to TRBD2. The sequence came from a female donor in good health, enrolled as a control in a pregnancy study. The sequencing here drew on peripheral blood, taken in the first trimester of pregnancy. In DNA, the CDR3 is TGTGCCAGCAGCAACATAGCGGGGGGCTGGCAGGGGACCCAGTACTTC. It codes for CASSNIAGGWQGTQYF.